This note documents a single T cell receptor (beta chain) sequence. No antigen is known for it. Each CDR3 protein is one row after TCRdb ran MiXCR on the reads. The sample has about 42,000 distinct CDR3 sequences; 12% are singletons. This specimen comes from a study of type 1 regulatory T cells. The overall study: An in vitro protocol generated T-allo10, a Tr1-enriched, alloantigen-specific CD4 T cell product.

Findings and caveats of the study: Type 1 regulatory T cells had a more restricted TCR repertoire than non-type 1 regulatory T cells.

V dropped 5 bases and J dropped 2; count of bases not matched to a gene: 12. The CDR3 covers 19 residues. The sequenced material came from cultured non-Tr1 T cells, either the whole culture or a sorted T cell fraction (not recorded which). This rearrangement joins TRBV12-3 or TRBV12-4 to TRBJ2-3, with 14 positions matching TRBD2. The clonotype comes from a human donor in good health. CDR3 sequence: CASSLPPGLAGEATDTQYF. CDR3 coding DNA: TGTGCCAGCAGTCTACCACCGGGACTAGCGGGAGAAGCCACAGATACGCAGTATTTT.